The rows below give T cell receptor beta chains drawn from one sample of a study of T-cell reconstitution after alpha-beta-depleted transplantation in children. TCRdb recomputed calls from the PCR reads with MiXCR, one row per CDR3 protein. The sample lists 140,000 to 150,000 distinct CDR3 sequences; 8% to 10% were seen once. The sample was PBMCs, mostly from graft donor cells, taken 180 days after TCRalphabeta/CD19-depleted stem cell transplant. The receptor source for this set is a female patient under 10 years old who had a stem cell transplant for congenital amegakaryocytic thrombocytopenia, so the T cells may come from the graft donor. Both conserved end residues are part of each CDR3. D genes are given only for firm matches. Size values are once, few and many counts, or a class for expanded clones, and some rows have none.

j_call clone_size v_call d_call cdr3_length cdr3_aa cdr3_nt
TRBJ2-7 - TRBV27 TRBD2 16 CASSPHQAGGPYEQYF TGTGCCAGCAGTCCCCACCAAGCGGGAGGGCCCTACGAGCAGTACTTC
TRBJ1-5 many TRBV6-2/TRBV6-3 TRBD1 12 CASTGGFQPQHF TGTGCCAGCACAGGGGGCTTTCAGCCCCAGCATTTT
TRBJ2-3 many TRBV20-1 - 15 CSARDLRLGTDTQYF TGCAGTGCTAGAGATCTGAGACTGGGTACAGATACGCAGTATTTT
TRBJ2-4 many TRBV6-1 - 15 CASSESTLAKNIQYF TGTGCCAGCAGTGAATCCACCTTAGCCAAAAACATTCAGTACTTC
TRBJ2-2 many TRBV3-1 TRBD2 16 CASSLRVAGNTGELFF TGTGCCAGCAGCCTTCGGGTAGCGGGGAACACCGGGGAGCTGTTTTTT
TRBJ2-7 many TRBV28 TRBD1 13 CASTGTGGPEQYF TGTGCCAGCACTGGGACAGGGGGCCCCGAGCAGTACTTC
TRBJ2-4 many TRBV5-5 - 17 CASSTTWLTGAKNIQYF TGTGCCAGCAGCACAACTTGGCTAACGGGGGCCAAAAACATTCAGTACTTC
TRBJ1-4 few TRBV30 - 13 CAWKYRVNEKLFF TGTGCCTGGAAATACAGGGTTAATGAAAAACTGTTTTTT
TRBJ1-4 many TRBV7-9 - 11 CASSAGQRVFF TGTGCCAGCAGCGCAGGACAGAGGGTGTTTTTT
TRBJ2-1 few TRBV4-3 TRBD1 16 CASSSSDRGPYNEQFF TGCGCCAGCAGCTCGTCTGACAGGGGGCCCTACAATGAGCAGTTCTTC
TRBJ1-2 - TRBV20-1 - 13 CSAGATNAYGYTF TGCAGTGCTGGTGCGACGAACGCCTATGGCTACACCTTC
TRBJ2-7 many TRBV28 TRBD1 15 CASSPGTGGADEQYF TGTGCCAGCAGTCCCGGGACAGGGGGCGCGGACGAGCAGTACTTC
TRBJ1-2 many TRBV2 TRBD1 14 CASSERDRGYGYTF TGTGCCAGCAGTGAAAGAGACAGGGGGTATGGCTACACCTTC
TRBJ1-4 - TRBV4-2 - 14 CASSQAILGEKLFF TGTGCCAGCAGCCAAGCGATCCTGGGTGAAAAACTGTTTTTT
TRBJ2-7 few TRBV10-3 - 13 CAISDNGQYEQYF TGTGCCATCAGTGATAACGGACAGTACGAGCAGTACTTC
TRBJ2-6 many TRBV5-1 - 15 CASSPWGSGANVLTF TGCGCCAGCAGCCCCTGGGGGTCTGGGGCCAACGTCCTGACTTTC
TRBJ2-7 few TRBV20-1 - 12 CSARGGNYEQYF TGCAGTGCCAGAGGAGGAAACTACGAGCAGTACTTC
TRBJ2-1 many TRBV5-4 TRBD2 16 CASGTSGGGVDNEQFF TGTGCCAGCGGGACTAGCGGGGGTGGTGTGGACAATGAGCAGTTCTTC
TRBJ2-1 many TRBV28 TRBD2 19 CASSFGAPLAGGPRDEQFF TGTGCCAGCAGTTTTGGTGCCCCCCTAGCGGGAGGGCCTCGGGATGAGCAGTTCTTC
TRBJ2-1 many TRBV20-1 TRBD2 14 CSTLAGLDNNEQFF TGCAGTACACTAGCGGGCCTTGACAACAATGAGCAGTTCTTC
TRBJ2-7 few TRBV5-1 - 15 CASSIQAGGGYEQYF TGCGCCAGCAGCATCCAGGCTGGGGGCGGCTACGAGCAGTACTTC
TRBJ1-2 many TRBV28 TRBD1 15 CASVYRDRLNYGYTF TGTGCCAGCGTTTACCGGGACAGGTTGAACTATGGCTACACCTTC
TRBJ2-7 many TRBV25-1 - 15 CASSVRARRVYEQYF TGTGCCAGCAGTGTCCGGGCCCGGCGGGTCTACGAGCAGTACTTC
TRBJ1-1 - TRBV11-2 - 14 CASTRTGPVTEAFF TGTGCCAGCACCCGGACGGGGCCGGTGACTGAAGCTTTCTTT
TRBJ1-5 few TRBV28 - 14 CASSWGDGNQPQHF TGTGCCAGCAGTTGGGGGGACGGCAATCAGCCCCAGCATTTT
TRBJ2-5 - TRBV3-1 - 14 CASSQGGKGETQYF TGTGCCAGCAGCCAAGGAGGGAAAGGAGAGACCCAGTACTTC
TRBJ2-1 many TRBV4-2 - 12 CASSRRDWEQFF TGTGCCAGCAGCCGCCGGGATTGGGAGCAGTTCTTC
TRBJ2-7 many TRBV20-1 - 10 CSASRDTSYF TGCAGTGCTAGCCGAGATACATCGTACTTC
TRBJ2-3 - TRBV25-1 TRBD1 14 CASRETGSTDTQYF TGTGCCAGCAGGGAGACAGGGTCGACAGATACGCAGTATTTT
TRBJ1-5 many TRBV6-1 TRBD1 16 CASSRTGVYSNQPQHF TGTGCCAGCAGCCGAACAGGGGTGTATAGCAATCAGCCCCAGCATTTT
TRBJ1-6 - TRBV2 TRBD1 18 CASRDLGQATRGDSPLHF TGTGCCAGCAGAGATTTGGGACAGGCCACGCGTGGAGATTCACCCCTCCACTTT
TRBJ2-5 many TRBV5-1 - 15 CASRLEKGGWETQYF TGCGCCAGCAGATTGGAAAAGGGGGGCTGGGAGACCCAGTACTTC
TRBJ2-1 many TRBV12-3/TRBV12-4 TRBD2 14 CASIPGLLRGEQFF TGTGCCAGCATTCCGGGACTATTACGCGGTGAGCAGTTCTTC
TRBJ1-1 many TRBV5-1 TRBD1 15 CASSLAGTGSTEAFF TGCGCCAGCAGCTTGGCCGGGACAGGGTCCACTGAAGCTTTCTTT
TRBJ2-2 many TRBV28 - 14 CASSWLGNTGELFF TGTGCCAGCAGTTGGCTCGGGAACACCGGGGAGCTGTTTTTT
TRBJ2-1 few TRBV7-6 TRBD1 18 CASSPLPSSRTGPNEQFF TGTGCCAGCAGCCCCCTCCCAAGCAGCAGGACAGGGCCCAATGAGCAGTTCTTC
TRBJ1-5 few TRBV28 TRBD1 18 CASTSSGTGAFGNQPQHF TGTGCCAGCACCTCTTCCGGGACAGGGGCCTTTGGCAATCAGCCCCAGCATTTT
TRBJ2-2 many TRBV10-3 TRBD2 16 CATGSGRAREAGELFF TGTGCCACAGGGAGCGGGAGGGCCCGGGAGGCCGGGGAGCTGTTTTTT
TRBJ1-2 many TRBV5-1 - 15 CASSLGSEPTYGYTF TGCGCCAGCAGCTTGGGGTCAGAACCTACATATGGCTACACCTTC
TRBJ1-5 few TRBV20-1 - 14 CSATYRTVLGPQHF TGCAGTGCCACATATCGGACGGTTTTAGGGCCCCAGCATTTT
TRBJ2-5 many TRBV28 - 14 CASSRPGGQETQYF TGTGCCAGCAGCAGGCCAGGGGGGCAAGAGACCCAGTACTTC
TRBJ2-7 few TRBV20-1 TRBD2 17 CSARTGLAGDFSYEQYF TGCAGTGCTAGAACCGGACTAGCGGGGGATTTCTCCTACGAGCAGTACTTC
TRBJ1-2 many TRBV6-1 TRBD1 16 CASSEGLTGESYGYTF TGTGCCAGCAGTGAAGGACTGACAGGGGAGAGCTATGGCTACACCTTC
TRBJ2-3 many TRBV10-2 TRBD2 14 CASAKREGPDTQYF TGCGCCAGCGCAAAGCGGGAGGGCCCCGATACGCAGTATTTT
TRBJ1-1 - TRBV7-3 - 13 CASSLIVGTEAFF TGTGCCAGCAGCTTAATAGTGGGCACTGAAGCTTTCTTT
TRBJ1-1 few TRBV5-6 - 14 CASSLTNSNTEAFF TGTGCCAGCAGCTTGACAAATTCGAACACTGAAGCTTTCTTT
TRBJ2-6 many TRBV29-1 - 16 CSVGYGQNSGANVLTF TGCAGCGTTGGATACGGACAGAACTCTGGGGCCAACGTCCTGACTTTC
TRBJ1-2 many TRBV19 - 14 CASSIGDGNYGYTF TGTGCCAGTAGTATTGGGGACGGGAACTATGGCTACACCTTC
TRBJ2-7 many TRBV9 - 13 CASSVDSRYEQYF TGTGCCAGCAGCGTAGACAGTCGGTACGAGCAGTACTTC
TRBJ2-3 many TRBV6-1 - 14 CASREVGATDTQYF TGTGCCAGCAGGGAAGTGGGGGCCACAGATACGCAGTATTTT
TRBJ2-5 many TRBV12-3/TRBV12-4 TRBD2 14 CASSPGTSPETQYF TGTGCCAGCAGCCCAGGGACTAGCCCAGAGACCCAGTACTTC
TRBJ1-1 many TRBV4-2 - 15 CASSSHRDFNTEAFF TGTGCCAGCAGCTCGCACAGGGATTTTAACACTGAAGCTTTCTTT
TRBJ2-7 few TRBV30 - 13 CAWSVRQLDEQYF TGTGCCTGGAGTGTACGGCAGTTAGACGAGCAGTACTTC
TRBJ2-2 many TRBV5-1 TRBD2 16 CASSPMTSGRAGELFF TGCGCCAGCAGCCCCATGACTAGCGGGAGAGCAGGGGAGCTGTTTTTT
TRBJ2-5 many TRBV12-3/TRBV12-4 TRBD2 14 CASSLPSGVETQYF TGTGCCAGCAGTTTACCCAGCGGGGTTGAGACCCAGTACTTC